This is a list of T cell receptor beta chains from one sample in a study of Ad26.COV2.S vaccination and SARS-CoV-2 variants. The protocol was immunoSEQ multiplex PCR, while the TCRdb copy is restricted to in-frame clones and leaves out a portion. The profile shows about 350,000 clones, around 89% of them singletons. The specimen comprised peripheral blood, sampled in a trial of Ad26.COV2.S vaccine versus placebo. All receptors derive from a person aged 18-65 years who received the Ad26.COV2.S COVID-19 vaccine or a placebo. CDR3s include the opening cysteine and the closing phenylalanine or tryptophan. The order of the fields is J gene, clone size, V gene, CDR3 length, D gene, CDR3 DNA, CDR3 protein. A D gene is named only where the DNA matches it firmly. A clone size is listed for some rows: how often the clone was seen (once, few, many), or a class if it is expanded.

J gene: TRBJ1-6; clone size: NA; V gene: TRBV6-5; CDR3 length: 15; D gene: TRBD1; CDR3 DNA: TGTGCCAGCAGTTCGTTAGGGGGCCGTAATTCACCCCTCCACTTT; CDR3 protein: CASSSLGGRNSPLHF
J gene: TRBJ1-2; clone size: NA; V gene: TRBV19; CDR3 length: 11; D gene: TRBD1; CDR3 DNA: TGTGCCAGTCGTGGACAGGGTAACTACACCTTC; CDR3 protein: CASRGQGNYTF
J gene: TRBJ2-5; clone size: NA; V gene: TRBV18; CDR3 length: 16; D gene: TRBD1; CDR3 DNA: TGTGCCAGCTCACAACGGGACAGGGGAAGCCAAGAGACCCAGTACTTC; CDR3 protein: CASSQRDRGSQETQYF
J gene: TRBJ1-3; clone size: NA; V gene: TRBV3-1/TRBV3-2; CDR3 length: 18; D gene: NA; CDR3 DNA: TGTGCCAGCAGCCCCGAAACGCCAGACAGATACTCTGGAAACACCATATATTTT; CDR3 protein: CASSPETPDRYSGNTIYF
J gene: TRBJ1-2; clone size: NA; V gene: TRBV20-1; CDR3 length: 11; D gene: NA; CDR3 DNA: TGCAGTGCAGATAGCCCTTATGGCTACACCTTC; CDR3 protein: CSADSPYGYTF
J gene: TRBJ2-1; clone size: NA; V gene: TRBV7-2; CDR3 length: 14; D gene: TRBD2; CDR3 DNA: TGTGCCAGCAGCTTCGTCGTCGCGGGGGAGGAGCAGTTCTTC; CDR3 protein: CASSFVVAGEEQFF
J gene: TRBJ1-1; clone size: NA; V gene: TRBV4-2; CDR3 length: 17; D gene: NA; CDR3 DNA: TGTGCCAGCAGCCAAGAGAGGGCAGGGATGATGAACATTGAAGCTTTCTTT; CDR3 protein: CASSQERAGMMNIEAFF
J gene: TRBJ1-4; clone size: few; V gene: TRBV2; CDR3 length: 17; D gene: NA; CDR3 DNA: TGTGCCAGCAGTGAAGCGCAGTTTTTAGCAACTAATGAAAAACTGTTTTTT; CDR3 protein: CASSEAQFLATNEKLFF
J gene: TRBJ2-7; clone size: NA; V gene: TRBV3-1/TRBV3-2; CDR3 length: 13; D gene: NA; CDR3 DNA: TGTGCCAGCAGCCGGCGAGCCACCTACGAGCAGTACTTC; CDR3 protein: CASSRRATYEQYF
J gene: TRBJ2-1; clone size: NA; V gene: TRBV5-1; CDR3 length: 16; D gene: TRBD1; CDR3 DNA: TGCGCCAGCAGCCTGAAGGGACAGGGGGTATTCAATGAGCAGTTCTTC; CDR3 protein: CASSLKGQGVFNEQFF
J gene: TRBJ2-7; clone size: NA; V gene: TRBV18; CDR3 length: 16; D gene: TRBD1; CDR3 DNA: TGTGCCAGCTCACCAGCAAGGGGACAGGGGAGCTACGAGCAGTACTTC; CDR3 protein: CASSPARGQGSYEQYF
J gene: TRBJ1-2; clone size: NA; V gene: TRBV9; CDR3 length: 18; D gene: TRBD1; CDR3 DNA: TGTGCCAGCAGCGAGGGGGCACAGACCAGGTCTGAAAACTATGGCTACACCTTC; CDR3 protein: CASSEGAQTRSENYGYTF
J gene: TRBJ1-5; clone size: NA; V gene: TRBV19; CDR3 length: 15; D gene: NA; CDR3 DNA: TGTGCCAGTAGGCGGGGGAGCTTTAGCAATCAGCCCCAGCATTTT; CDR3 protein: CASRRGSFSNQPQHF
J gene: TRBJ2-1; clone size: NA; V gene: TRBV4-1; CDR3 length: 15; D gene: TRBD1; CDR3 DNA: TGCGCCAGCAGCCATACCGGGACAGGGTACAATGAGCAGTTCTTC; CDR3 protein: CASSHTGTGYNEQFF
J gene: TRBJ2-7; clone size: NA; V gene: TRBV18; CDR3 length: 14; D gene: TRBD1; CDR3 DNA: TGTGCCAGCTCACGAGGGGGCCGGGACTACGAGCAGTACTTC; CDR3 protein: CASSRGGRDYEQYF
J gene: TRBJ1-2; clone size: NA; V gene: TRBV19; CDR3 length: 15; D gene: NA; CDR3 DNA: TGTGCCAGTAGTATGAGAACGGACCGATACTATGGCTACACCTTC; CDR3 protein: CASSMRTDRYYGYTF
J gene: TRBJ1-2; clone size: NA; V gene: TRBV27; CDR3 length: 13; D gene: NA; CDR3 DNA: TGTGCCAGCGGTAGAGGCAGCCCGGATGGCTACACCTTC; CDR3 protein: CASGRGSPDGYTF
J gene: TRBJ2-1; clone size: once; V gene: TRBV11-3; CDR3 length: 15; D gene: NA; CDR3 DNA: TGTGCCAGCAGCTTCTCAGGGAGCTCCTACAATGAGCAGTTCTTC; CDR3 protein: CASSFSGSSYNEQFF
J gene: TRBJ2-5; clone size: NA; V gene: TRBV19; CDR3 length: 16; D gene: NA; CDR3 DNA: TGTGCCAGTAGTGCAACCGGGACCCCAGAGGGAGAGACCCAGTACTTC; CDR3 protein: CASSATGTPEGETQYF
J gene: TRBJ2-7; clone size: NA; V gene: TRBV2; CDR3 length: 15; D gene: TRBD2; CDR3 DNA: TGTGCCAGCAGTGAAAGGACTAGCGGAGGGCAAGAGCAGTACTTC; CDR3 protein: CASSERTSGGQEQYF
J gene: TRBJ2-7; clone size: NA; V gene: TRBV5-1; CDR3 length: 15; D gene: TRBD1; CDR3 DNA: TGCGCCAGCAGCTTGTTGGAGACAGGGAAACACGAGCAGTACTTC; CDR3 protein: CASSLLETGKHEQYF
J gene: TRBJ1-1; clone size: NA; V gene: TRBV7-9; CDR3 length: 16; D gene: NA; CDR3 DNA: TGTGCCAGCAGCCCATACAGGGTAGCAGGCGCCACTGAAGCTTTCTTT; CDR3 protein: CASSPYRVAGATEAFF
J gene: TRBJ2-7; clone size: NA; V gene: TRBV6-5; CDR3 length: 15; D gene: NA; CDR3 DNA: TGTGCCAGCATCCGTTCCGGGGCCCCAACCTACGAGCAGTACTTC; CDR3 protein: CASIRSGAPTYEQYF
J gene: TRBJ1-1; clone size: NA; V gene: TRBV23-1; CDR3 length: 15; D gene: TRBD1; CDR3 DNA: TGCGCCAGCAGTCACACCGGGACAGCGAAGACTGAAGCTTTCTTT; CDR3 protein: CASSHTGTAKTEAFF
J gene: TRBJ1-5; clone size: once; V gene: TRBV28; CDR3 length: 14; D gene: NA; CDR3 DNA: TGTGCCAGCGGGCGGTTAGTTAGCAATCAGCCCCAGCATTTT; CDR3 protein: CASGRLVSNQPQHF
J gene: TRBJ2-7; clone size: NA; V gene: TRBV7-9; CDR3 length: 15; D gene: TRBD1; CDR3 DNA: TGTGCCAGCAGCTTTGGGGGACAGGGCCACTACGAGCAGTACTTC; CDR3 protein: CASSFGGQGHYEQYF
J gene: TRBJ2-2; clone size: NA; V gene: TRBV5-1; CDR3 length: 14; D gene: NA; CDR3 DNA: TGCGCCAGCAGAATCCAGGGAAACACCGGGGAGCTGTTTTTT; CDR3 protein: CASRIQGNTGELFF
J gene: TRBJ1-3; clone size: NA; V gene: TRBV28; CDR3 length: 15; D gene: NA; CDR3 DNA: TGTGCCAGCAGTGTCACAGGGCACTCTGGAAACACCATATATTTT; CDR3 protein: CASSVTGHSGNTIYF
J gene: TRBJ1-4; clone size: NA; V gene: TRBV7-2; CDR3 length: 15; D gene: NA; CDR3 DNA: TGTGCCAGCAGCTCGCCGGGAGCTACTAATGAAAAACTGTTTTTT; CDR3 protein: CASSSPGATNEKLFF
J gene: TRBJ1-3; clone size: NA; V gene: TRBV9; CDR3 length: 15; D gene: TRBD1; CDR3 DNA: TGTGCCAGCAGCCCTCGGGACAGAGAGTACGGCACCATATATTTT; CDR3 protein: CASSPRDREYGTIYF
J gene: TRBJ1-5; clone size: NA; V gene: TRBV2; CDR3 length: 15; D gene: NA; CDR3 DNA: TGTGCCAGCAGCGATAAAACAGGGAGCAATCAGCCCCAGCATTTT; CDR3 protein: CASSDKTGSNQPQHF
J gene: TRBJ1-2; clone size: NA; V gene: TRBV5-1; CDR3 length: 15; D gene: TRBD1; CDR3 DNA: TGCGCCAGCAGCTCAGGAGGGACAGGGGGGTATGGCTACACCTTC; CDR3 protein: CASSSGGTGGYGYTF
J gene: TRBJ2-2; clone size: NA; V gene: TRBV6-1; CDR3 length: 14; D gene: NA; CDR3 DNA: TGTGCCAGCAGTGAAGCGCTTCTTACCGGGGAGCTGTTTTTT; CDR3 protein: CASSEALLTGELFF
J gene: TRBJ1-1; clone size: NA; V gene: TRBV7-9; CDR3 length: 11; D gene: TRBD1; CDR3 DNA: TGTGCCAGCGCCAGGGGGGTGGGAGCTTTCTTT; CDR3 protein: CASARGVGAFF